This TCR beta chain was identified in a study of blood T cells in healthy people across ages. Study findings and constraints: Naive T cell percentage by flow cytometry tracked strongly with beta diversity.

CDR3 length equals 14 residues. Germline CDR1 MDHEN, CDR2 SYDVKM. As for this clonotype: Its antigen is not identified.

Alongside a J-beta primer mix, a sample-barcoded 5' primer served in a second PCR lasting roughly 7 to 11 cycles. Tagging of each cDNA molecule was performed by a template-switch adaptor with 12 random nucleotides. MiXCR was run by TCRdb on the 5' RACE reads, yielding one entry per CDR3 protein. The sample shows over 700,000 distinct CDR3 sequences, more than 20% of them seen only once. This sample was also put to use in a study of T cells of mothers and their children. As reported in that work: For the second PCR, the M1S primer put in sample barcodes and 2-4 random nucleotides.

This TCR was recovered from a boy between 10 and 17 years old in good health. The chain links TRBV28 to TRBJ2-5; possibly TRBD2 for D (5 bases). The DNA matches TRBJ2-7 better at its end, which makes the J call doubtful. Sequencing input: blood. In DNA form, the CDR3 reads TGTGCCAGCAGTAGCCACGGGATTACCTACGAGCAGTACTTC. The encoded protein is CASSSHGITYEQYF.